Shown below are 18 T cell receptor beta chains from a single sample sequenced in a study of blood T cell repertoires in COVID-19. The data were produced by immunoSEQ multiplex PCR, yet TCRdb's version contains in-frame clones alone and is incomplete. The sample lists about 200,000 clones; 70% to 90% were seen once. Sample: peripheral blood. The receptors originated from a man between 18 and 35 years old with active or convalescent COVID-19.

In the case of this clone: The junction departs from the called germline gene at one end, perhaps through a read error. The chain has TRBV25-1 and TRBJ1-6; no reliable D call. Germline V gene lookup returns CDR1 MGHDK and CDR2 SYGVNS. The CDR3 has 12 amino acids. CDR3 residues: CASSEYSSPLHF. Here the CDR3 DNA reads TGTGCCAGCAGTGAATATAGTTCACCCCTCCACTTT.

The chain employs TRBV2 and TRBJ2-1; 8 nucleotides line up with TRBD2. Trimming at V came to 5 bases and at J to 5 bases, leaving 8 bases not matched to a gene. The germline CDR1 and CDR2 sequences are SNHLY and FYNNEI. This CDR3 region has 15 residues. The CDR3 spells CASSPWREDDNEQFF. The CDR3 region has the DNA TGTGCCAGCAGTCCTTGGCGGGAGGACGACAATGAGCAGTTCTTC.

The chain links TRBV30 to TRBJ1-1; D is unresolved. The V gene lost 4 bases and the J gene lost 7 bases, with 13 bases spanning the gap. The CDR3 has 12 residues. Germline CDR1 reads GTSNPN; CDR2 reads SVGIG (reference sequence). CDR3 in amino acids: CAWTAPRDEAFF. DNA of the CDR3: TGTGCCTGGACTGCCCCTCGCGATGAAGCTTTCTTT. The full variable domain, its missing parts supplied by reference TRBV30 and TRBJ1-1, is SQTIHQWPATLVQPVGSPLSLECTVEGTSNPNLYWYRQAAGRGLQLLFYSVGIGQISSEVPQNLSASRPQDRQFILSSKKLLLSDSGFYLCAWTAPRDEAFFGQGTRLTVV.

This clone was seen just once. The rearrangement links TRBV10-2 to TRBJ2-1; tentatively, D is TRBD2 (5 bases). Trimming took 5 bases from V and 7 from J, leaving 18 bases between them. This CDR3 contains 15 residues. Germline CDR1 and CDR2: WSHSY and SAAADI. DNA for the CDR3: TGCGCCAGCAGTCCGGACTTTCGAAGGAGTAATGAGCAGTTCTTC. Its translation: CASSPDFRRSNEQFF.

The chain links TRBV28 to TRBJ1-5; D uncertain. The CDR3 length is 14 residues. Germline CDR1 and CDR2: MDHEN and SYDVKM. V gave up 8 bases and J gave up 6 bases, with 17 bases separating them. The CDR3 sequence is CASSRIAGAQPQHF. CDR3 DNA: TGTGCCAGCTCAAGGATCGCGGGTGCTCAGCCCCAGCATTTT.

The chain employs TRBV3-1 (or the pseudogene TRBV3-2) and TRBJ2-7; weak D call: TRBD2 (5 bases). There are 12 residues in the CDR3. Trimming stripped 1 base from V and 6 bases from J, with 7 bases between. Germline loops: CDR1 LGHDT, CDR2 YNNKEL (reference sequence). CDR3 bases: TGTGCCAGCAGCCAAGTGAGCGGCGAGCAGTACTTC. Translation gives CASSQVSGEQYF.

The chain recombines TRBV7-2 with TRBJ1-4; D unresolved. Germline V CDR1 and CDR2: SGHTA, FQGNSA. The CDR3 covers 14 residues. Trimming removed 8 bases at V and 0 bases at J, with 10 bases between. In DNA form, the CDR3 reads TGTGCCAGCCGTCCTAGAGCAACTAATGAAAAACTGTTTTTT. Translating gives CASRPRATNEKLFF.

Ten or more counts support this clone. The chain combines TRBV27 with TRBJ2-7; maybe TRBD1 (5 bases). The CDR3 length is 15 residues. In germline, CDR1 is MNHEY, CDR2 SMNVEV (reference sequence). Between the trimmed V and J ends, which lost 6 bases and 4 bases, there was a span of 19 bases. CDR3 sequence reads: CASRYSNIGVYEQYF. The CDR3 nucleotides are TGTGCCAGCAGGTATTCCAATATAGGGGTGTACGAGCAGTACTTC.

The chain links TRBV27 to TRBJ2-1, with 13 bases that match TRBD2. The ends lost 5 bases at V and 2 bases at J; junction bases unmatched: 3. Germline CDR1 is MNHEY and CDR2 is SMNVEV (reference sequence). This CDR3 is built from 16 residues. Here the CDR3 reads CASSHGTSGTYNEQFF. In DNA form, the CDR3 reads TGTGCCAGCAGTCACGGGACTAGCGGGACCTACAATGAGCAGTTCTTC.

V gene TRBV5-5 combines with J gene TRBJ1-2; D is perhaps TRBD1 (6 bases). The germline gives CDR1 SGHKS, CDR2 YYEKEE (reference sequence). The CDR3 length is 12 residues. V was trimmed by 0 bases and J by 13 bases, leaving 13 bases between them. CDR3 in amino acids: CASSLVDSPSTF. The DNA for the CDR3 is TGTGCCAGCAGCTTGGTGGACAGCCCTAGCACCTTC.

J is TRBJ1-2 and V is TRBV18, with unresolved D. The CDR3 covers 14 residues. Trimming removed 3 bases at V and 4 bases at J, with 12 bases between. Germline V lookup: CDR1 KGHSH, CDR2 LQKENI. CDR3 protein: CASSPPEDTYGYTF. In DNA form, the CDR3 reads TGTGCCAGCTCACCTCCAGAGGATACCTATGGCTACACCTTC.

This clone was counted a few times. This sequence joins TRBV2 and TRBJ2-7, with D uncertain. V was cut by 6 bases and J by 2 bases, with 8 bases left in between. The CDR3 has 12 residues. CDR1 and CDR2 from the germline V gene are SNHLY and FYNNEI. This chain's CDR3 is CASRVSPYEQYF. DNA for the CDR3: TGTGCCAGCAGGGTGAGTCCCTACGAGCAGTACTTC.

The chain joins TRBV6-6 to TRBJ1-4; a possible D gene is TRBD1 (5 bases). This CDR3 is built from 12 residues. The germline gives CDR1 MNHNY, CDR2 SVGAGI (reference sequence). V was trimmed by 0 bases and J by 15 bases, leaving 11 bases between them. CDR3 in amino acids: CASSYSQGFLFF. In DNA, the CDR3 is TGTGCCAGCAGTTACTCCCAGGGTTTTTTGTTTTTT.

The rearrangement joins TRBV27 to TRBJ2-7, with a tentative D call TRBD1 (5 bases). Germline V gene sequence: CDR1 MNHEY, CDR2 SMNVEV (reference sequence). Trimming left V 4 bases short and J 0 bases short, with 7 bases between. The CDR3 is made up of 13 amino acids. The CDR3 here is CASSSGFSYEQYF. The CDR3 bases are TGTGCCAGCAGTTCAGGGTTCTCCTACGAGCAGTACTTC.

The chain is built from TRBV3-1 (or the pseudogene TRBV3-2) and TRBJ1-1; possible D gene TRBD1, 5 bases. Germline V lookup: CDR1 LGHDT, CDR2 YNNKEL (reference sequence). The CDR3 consists of 14 residues. V lost 0 bases and J 5 bases, leaving 10 bases between the germline ends. CDR3 in amino acids: CASSQDTGGTEAFF. The CDR3 bases are TGTGCCAGCAGCCAAGACACTGGGGGGACTGAAGCTTTCTTT.

J is TRBJ2-5 and V is TRBV7-2, with TRBD1 identical over 8 bases. Germline lookup yields CDR1 SGHTA and CDR2 FQGNSA. V gave up 4 bases and J gave up 4 bases; unmatched junction bases: 8. The CDR3 sequence is 15 residues long. The CDR3 bases are TGTGCCAGCAGCTCGGACAGGGTTTCGCGAGAGACCCAGTACTTC. Its protein is CASSSDRVSRETQYF.

This chain joins TRBV27 and TRBJ2-2; possibly TRBD2 for D (6 bases). Trimming removed 4 bases from V and 5 bases from J, with 17 bases in between. The germline CDR1 and CDR2 sequences are MNHEY and SMNVEV (reference sequence). The CDR3 is 16 residues long. CDR3 residues: CASSSFQLARTGELFF. CDR3 in DNA: TGTGCCAGCAGTTCGTTCCAGCTAGCGCGTACCGGGGAGCTGTTTTTT.

This rearrangement joins TRBV7-9 to TRBJ1-2, with a possible D match to TRBD1 (6 bases). CDR1 is SEHNR, CDR2 FQNEAQ, per germline (reference sequence). The length of the CDR3 is 13 residues. Trimming left V 2 bases short and J 6 bases short, with 10 bases between. The DNA for the CDR3 is TGTGCCAGCAGCTTATCAGGGGTGGATGGCTACACCTTC. Residues: CASSLSGVDGYTF. The full variable domain, in which reference TRBV7-9 and TRBJ1-2 provide the parts outside the CDR3, is DTGVSQNPRHKITKRGQNVTFRCDPISEHNRLYWYRQTLGQGPEFLTYFQNEAQLEKSRLLSDRFSAERPKGSFSTLEIQRTEQGDSAMYLCASSLSGVDGYTFGSGTRLTVV.